This T cell receptor beta chain was captured in a study of T cell responses to AZD1222 COVID-19 vaccine (dated by TCRdb to the early 2020s). Study-wide context: A total of about 250 trial participants underwent TCR sequencing, of whom about 200 had received two doses of AZD1222 and some 26 had received two doses of the MenACWY control vaccine. Trial participants were enrolled into age subgroups of 18-55, 56-69 and 70-plus years, which contained 148, 28 and 57 TCR-sequenced participants, respectively. The paper's findings and limits, for the study overall: Conclusions about previously exposed vaccinees were limited because only a handful of AZD1222 recipients were SARS-CoV-2 seropositive at baseline. After two AZD1222 doses, spike-specific TCR breadth and depth were significantly higher than at day 0 and than in MenACWY recipients. Epitopes outside the regions mutated in the B.1.351 and B.1.1.7 variants were reportedly recognized by nearly half of the unique spike-specific TCRs. Participants were mostly white British, with more females than males. The authors suggested clonal diversity may have been underestimated. No day 14 peak-response samples were available, so repertoires were characterized only after the peak T cell response. The 56-69-year group was small, and its depth increase did not reach significance, likely because of low power. The vaccine-associated CD4 TCRs covered the entire spike protein, and the dominant responses fell in regions 160-218 and 743-854.

CDR1 and CDR2 were assigned from the germline V gene as SGHVS and FQNEAQ. V and J are truncated by 0 bases and 0 bases respectively, leaving an intervening sequence of 14 bases. Its CDR3 holds 17 amino acids, cysteine through phenylalanine. Here the CDR3 DNA is all that survives: 51 bases in frame from base 1. The CDR3 regions of human TCRbeta chains were analyzed by immunosequencing. The paper's data handling went like this. TCRs in the repertoires were matched against a reference library of SARS-CoV-2-specific TCRs that had been generated with the MIRA antigen-specificity platform. Breadth meant the fraction of unique TCRs that were SARS-CoV-2-associated, whereas depth meant the fraction of total T cells that were SARS-CoV-2-associated. Using the MIRA data, every spike-specific TCR was mapped to the spike region that the TCR reacted to and assigned to either a CD4 or a CD8 class. Log10-transformed breadth and depth values were compared by one-way ANOVA with Sidak's multiple comparisons tests. This is the immuneACCESS table as TCRdb keeps it, with only in-frame sequences that have V and J called. A part of the clones is gone; compared with another copy, unresolved V genes explain less than half, and the rest is unexplained. D and trimming come from the DNA, and the V and J calls and clone size come from that table. The sample contains some 100,000 clones, more than 75% of them found a single time. Less than 4% of the sample goes to the ten largest clones.

For this clone: It has no known antigen specificity. Base qualities are missing; no much larger clone stands one base away.

What the time point label conveys for this sample: about 28 days (+/-7) after the second vaccine dose. AZD1222 recipients with second doses at about 4 weeks or about 12 weeks were pooled, because spike-specific TCR depth and breadth did not differ between schedules. Samples from vaccinated people were obtained from the UK trials COV001 and COV002, which included a single-blind randomized controlled phase 2/3 trial of AZD1222 (ChAdOx1 nCoV-19) in healthy adults. Trial participant PBMC samples were collected at day 0 and day 28 after the second dose for TCRbeta chain sequencing. The TCR comes from an adult who received the AZD1222 COVID-19 vaccine. The chain is encoded by TRBV7-8 joined to TRBJ1-2, with the D gene not clear enough to name. Sequencing was performed on peripheral blood, taken 28 days after the second AZD1222 dose. The DNA sequence is TGTGCCAGCAGCTTAGCGCGTGTCATTCCCGCTAACTATGGCTACACCTTC. This is translated as CASSLARVIPANYGYTF. The reference TRBV7-8 and TRBJ1-2 proteins fill in what lies around the CDR3, so the full variable domain reads GAGVSQSPRYKVAKRGQDVALRCDPISGHVSLFWYQQALGQGPEFLTYFQNEAQLDKSGLPSDRFFAERPEGSVSTLKIQRTQQEDSAVYLCASSLARVIPANYGYTFGSGTRLTVV.